The T cell receptor (beta chain) under discussion was sequenced for a study of T-cell reconstitution after alpha-beta-depleted transplantation in children. Study results and caveats: High day-60 TCRbeta diversity in some patients came from surviving recipient T cells and thymic progenitors.

The CDR3 is 13 residues long. Trimming took 2 bases from V and 5 from J; bases not matched to a gene: 2. Germline V gene lookup returns CDR1 MNHNY and CDR2 SVGAGI (reference sequence). Ten or more counts support this clonotype. Its antigen is unknown. Unique molecular identifiers were incorporated into the prepared TCRbeta library. TCRdb redid the calling of the PCR reads with MiXCR, one entry per CDR3 protein. The data show tens of thousands of distinct CDR3 sequences, approximately 6.1% seen once. The chain employs TRBV6-6 and TRBJ1-2, with 7 nucleotides matching TRBD1. The TCR comes from a female patient aged 2-15 years who had a stem cell transplant for aplastic anemia, so the T cells may come from the graft donor. This sample comprised PBMCs, mostly from graft donor cells, obtained 60 days after TCRalphabeta/CD19-depleted stem cell transplant. The CDR3 coding sequence is TGTGCCAGCAGTTACGACAGGGTTTATGGCTACACCTTC. Translating gives CASSYDRVYGYTF.